This record looks at one T cell receptor beta chain sequence and its context. Its antigen is unknown. TCR beta libraries were prepared from cDNA with unique molecular identifiers. From about 0.98 to 11 million T cells, roughly 530,000 cDNA molecules were obtained. Each CDR3 protein gets one entry after TCRdb re-called the PCR reads with MiXCR. The repertoire has roughly 700,000 distinct CDR3 sequences, just under 30% of them found once; the top ten carry under 0.7%. The data originate from a study of post-analysis software for immune sequencing data. Study outcomes and limitations: There was significantly lower normalized Chao1 diversity in multiple sclerosis patients than in controls.

The sample was blood. The TCR sequence derives from a girl aged 5-17 years with multiple sclerosis.

CDR3 coding DNA: TGTGCCACCGGCCGGGCAGGCAATCAGCCCCAGCATTTT. It translates to CATGRAGNQPQHF. This sequence joins TRBV24-1 and TRBJ1-5, with D unclear. The CDR3 has 13 residues. V was shortened by 9 bases and J by 2 bases, with 10 bases between the two germline ends. Germline CDR1 is KGHDR and CDR2 is SFDVKD.